This TCR beta chain was identified in a study of shared clonotypes between healthy human individuals. The assay was immunoSEQ multiplex PCR, and TCRdb's table has in-frame clones only and misses some. The sample lists around 690,000 clones, roughly 87% occurring once. The sample was memory CD8+ T cells from PBMCs. Subset indicated: CD45RO+ cells pooled with CCR7-negative TemRA cells. The sequence was obtained from a man aged 18 to 30 in good health. Some clones in this sample may be carry-over from other donors' samples.

The CDR3 DNA is TGTGCCACCAGCAGAGGCGCTAGCAGTAGCTCCTACAATGAGCAGTTCTTC. Encoded protein: CATSRGASSSSYNEQFF. This rearrangement joins TRBV15 to TRBJ2-1; D might be TRBD2 (5 bases). The CDR3 spans 17 residues. Deletions cut 1 base from V and 0 bases from J, with 13 bases between. CDR1 and CDR2 (germline): LNHNV, YYDKDF (reference sequence).